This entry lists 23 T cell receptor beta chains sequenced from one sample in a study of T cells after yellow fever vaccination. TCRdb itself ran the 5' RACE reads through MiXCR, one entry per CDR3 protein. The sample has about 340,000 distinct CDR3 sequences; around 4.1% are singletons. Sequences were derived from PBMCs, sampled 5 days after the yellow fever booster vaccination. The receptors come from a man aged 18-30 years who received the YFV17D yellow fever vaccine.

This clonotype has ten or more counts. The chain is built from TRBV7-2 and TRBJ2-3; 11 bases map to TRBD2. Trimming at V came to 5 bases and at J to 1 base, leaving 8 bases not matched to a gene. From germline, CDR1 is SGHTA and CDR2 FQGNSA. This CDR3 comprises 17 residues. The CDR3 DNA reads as TGTGCCAGCAGCCCTACCCCGACTAGCGGGGGCACAGATACGCAGTATTTT. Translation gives CASSPTPTSGGTDTQYF.

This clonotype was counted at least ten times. In nucleotides, the CDR3 is TGTGCCAGCAGCTCAAGAGGTACTTACGAGCAGTACGTC. Translation gives CASSSRGTYEQYV. The rearrangement links TRBV7-8 to TRBJ2-7, with D uncertain. V was pared by 4 bases and J by 4 bases, with 11 bases between. The CDR3 is 13 amino acids. Germline CDR1 is SGHVS and CDR2 is FQNEAQ.

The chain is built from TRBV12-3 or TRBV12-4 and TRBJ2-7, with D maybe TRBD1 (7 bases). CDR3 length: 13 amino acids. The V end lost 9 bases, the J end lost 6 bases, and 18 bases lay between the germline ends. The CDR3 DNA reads TGTGCCAGTCGACTACAGGGGAGGTGCGAGCAGTACGTC. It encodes CASRLQGRCEQYV.

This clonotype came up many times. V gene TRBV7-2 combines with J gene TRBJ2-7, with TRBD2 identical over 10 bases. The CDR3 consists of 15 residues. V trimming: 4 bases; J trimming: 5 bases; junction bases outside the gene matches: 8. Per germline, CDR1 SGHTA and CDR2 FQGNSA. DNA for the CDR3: TGTGCCAGCAGCTCAGAAGCGGGGGGGCTGAACGAGCAGTACTTC. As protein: CASSSEAGGLNEQYF. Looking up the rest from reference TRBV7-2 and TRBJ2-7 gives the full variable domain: GAGVSQSPSNKVTEKGKDVELRCDPISGHTALYWYRQSLGQGLEFLIYFQGNSAPDKSGLPSDRFSAERTGGSVSTLTIQRTQQEDSAVYLCASSSEAGGLNEQYFGPGTRLTVT.

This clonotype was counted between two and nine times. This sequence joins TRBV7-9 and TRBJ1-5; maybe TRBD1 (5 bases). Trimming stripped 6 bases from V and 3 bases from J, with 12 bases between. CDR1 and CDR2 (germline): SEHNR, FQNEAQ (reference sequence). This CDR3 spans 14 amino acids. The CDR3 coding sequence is TGTGCCAGCAGGGGAGGGGAAAACAATCAGCCCCAGCATTTT. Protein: CASRGGENNQPQHF. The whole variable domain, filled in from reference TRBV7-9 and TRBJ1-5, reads DTGVSQNPRHKITKRGQNVTFRCDPISEHNRLYWYRQTLGQGPEFLTYFQNEAQLEKSRLLSDRFSAERPKGSFSTLEIQRTEQGDSAMYLCASRGGENNQPQHFGDGTRLSIL.

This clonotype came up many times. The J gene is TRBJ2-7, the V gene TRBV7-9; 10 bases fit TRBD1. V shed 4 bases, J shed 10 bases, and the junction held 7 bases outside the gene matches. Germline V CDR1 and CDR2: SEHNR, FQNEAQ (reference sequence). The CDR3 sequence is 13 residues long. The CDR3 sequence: CASSSPGTGVQYV. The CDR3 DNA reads TGTGCCAGCAGCTCCCCCGGGACAGGGGTACAGTACGTC.

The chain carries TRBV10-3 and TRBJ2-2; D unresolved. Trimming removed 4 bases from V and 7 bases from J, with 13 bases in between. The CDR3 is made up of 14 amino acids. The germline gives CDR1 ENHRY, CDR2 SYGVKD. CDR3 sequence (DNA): TGTGCCATCAGTGTGGGCACCGCCAGCGGGGAGCTGTTTTTT. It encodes CAISVGTASGELFF.

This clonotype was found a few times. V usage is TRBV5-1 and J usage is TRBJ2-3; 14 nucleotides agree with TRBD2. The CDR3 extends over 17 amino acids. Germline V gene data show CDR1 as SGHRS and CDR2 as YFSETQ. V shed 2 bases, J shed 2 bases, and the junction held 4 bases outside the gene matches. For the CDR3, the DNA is TGCGCCAGCAGCTTCGGGACTAGCGGGGGTCCCACAGATACGCAGTATTTT. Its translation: CASSFGTSGGPTDTQYF.

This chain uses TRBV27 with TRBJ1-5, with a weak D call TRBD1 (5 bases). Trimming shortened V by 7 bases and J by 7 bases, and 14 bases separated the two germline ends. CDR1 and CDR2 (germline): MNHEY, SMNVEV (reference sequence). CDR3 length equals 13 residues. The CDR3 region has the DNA TGTGCCAGCAAAGACAGCGTAGGGCAGCCCCAGCATTTT. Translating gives CASKDSVGQPQHF.

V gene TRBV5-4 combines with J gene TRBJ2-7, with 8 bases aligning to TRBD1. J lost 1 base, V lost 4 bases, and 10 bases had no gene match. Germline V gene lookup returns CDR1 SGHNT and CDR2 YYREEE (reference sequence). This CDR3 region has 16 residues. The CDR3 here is CASSPPDRGVSYEQYF. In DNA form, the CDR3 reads TGTGCCAGCAGCCCTCCTGACAGGGGCGTATCCTACGAGCAGTACTTC.

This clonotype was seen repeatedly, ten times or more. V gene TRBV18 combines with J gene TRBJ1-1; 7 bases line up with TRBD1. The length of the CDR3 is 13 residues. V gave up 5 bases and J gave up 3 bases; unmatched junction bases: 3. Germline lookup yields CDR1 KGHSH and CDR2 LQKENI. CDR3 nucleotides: TGTGCCAGCTCATCCAGGGGGGACACTGAAGCTTTCTTT. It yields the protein CASSSRGDTEAFF.

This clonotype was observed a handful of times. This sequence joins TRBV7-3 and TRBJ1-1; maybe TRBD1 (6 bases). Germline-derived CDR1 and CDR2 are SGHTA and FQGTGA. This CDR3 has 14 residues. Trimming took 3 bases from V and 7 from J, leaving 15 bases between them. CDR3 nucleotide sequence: TGTGCCAGCAGCTTCGGTAGGGGGGTTAATGAAGCTTTCTTT. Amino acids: CASSFGRGVNEAFF. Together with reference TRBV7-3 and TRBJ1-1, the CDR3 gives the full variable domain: GAGVSQTPSNKVTEKGKYVELRCDPISGHTALYWYRQSLGQGPEFLIYFQGTGAADDSGLPNDRFFAVRPEGSVSTLKIQRTERGDSAVYLCASSFGRGVNEAFFGQGTRLTVV.

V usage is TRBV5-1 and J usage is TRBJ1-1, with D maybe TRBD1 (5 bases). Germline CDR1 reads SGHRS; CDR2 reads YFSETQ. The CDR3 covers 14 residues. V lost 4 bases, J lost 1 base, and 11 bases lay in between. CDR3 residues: CASSVGGGNTEAFF. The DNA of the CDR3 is TGCGCCAGCAGCGTTGGGGGGGGGAACACTGAAGCTTTCTTT.

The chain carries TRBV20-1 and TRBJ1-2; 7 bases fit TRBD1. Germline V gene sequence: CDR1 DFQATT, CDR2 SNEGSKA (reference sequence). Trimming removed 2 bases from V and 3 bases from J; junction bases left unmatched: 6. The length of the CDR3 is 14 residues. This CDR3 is CSARQGVLDYGYTF. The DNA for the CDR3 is TGCAGTGCTAGACAGGGGGTATTGGACTATGGCTACACCTTC.

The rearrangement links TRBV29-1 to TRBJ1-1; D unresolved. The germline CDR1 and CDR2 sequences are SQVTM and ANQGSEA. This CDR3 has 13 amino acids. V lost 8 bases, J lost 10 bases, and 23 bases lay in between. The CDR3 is CSSQGPNGRGAFF. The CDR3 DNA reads TGCAGCTCCCAAGGCCCAAACGGGAGAGGAGCTTTCTTT. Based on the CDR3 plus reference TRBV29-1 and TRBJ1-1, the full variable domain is SAVISQKPSRDICQRGTSLTIQCQVDSQVTMMFWYRQQPGQSLTLIATANQGSEATYESGFVIDKFPISRPNLTFSTLTVSNMSPEDSSIYLCSSQGPNGRGAFFGQGTRLTVV.

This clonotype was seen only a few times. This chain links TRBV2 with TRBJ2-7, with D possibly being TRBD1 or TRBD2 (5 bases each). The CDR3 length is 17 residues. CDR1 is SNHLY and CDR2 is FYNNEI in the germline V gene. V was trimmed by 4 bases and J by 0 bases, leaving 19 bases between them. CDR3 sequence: CASSVLRDGVYSYEQYV. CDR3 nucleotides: TGTGCCAGCAGTGTCCTTAGGGACGGAGTTTACTCCTACGAGCAGTACGTC.

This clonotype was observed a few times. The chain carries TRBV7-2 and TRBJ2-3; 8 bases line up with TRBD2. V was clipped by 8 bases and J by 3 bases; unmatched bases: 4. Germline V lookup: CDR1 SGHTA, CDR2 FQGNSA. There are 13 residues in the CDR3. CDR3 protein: CASGGGPTDTQYF. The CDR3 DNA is TGTGCCAGCGGCGGGGGGCCGACAGATACGCAGTATTTT. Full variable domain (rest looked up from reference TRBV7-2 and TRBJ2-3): GAGVSQSPSNKVTEKGKDVELRCDPISGHTALYWYRQSLGQGLEFLIYFQGNSAPDKSGLPSDRFSAERTGGSVSTLTIQRTQQEDSAVYLCASGGGPTDTQYFGPGTRLTVL.

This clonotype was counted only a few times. The CDR3 reads CSYSLDRADTQYF. The CDR3 DNA sequence: TGCAGCTATAGCCTGGACAGGGCAGATACGCAGTATTTT. The chain employs TRBV29-1 and TRBJ2-3; 8 bases match TRBD1. The germline gives CDR1 SQVTM, CDR2 ANQGSEA. V shed 8 bases, J shed 4 bases, and the junction held 8 bases outside the gene matches. The CDR3 consists of 13 residues.

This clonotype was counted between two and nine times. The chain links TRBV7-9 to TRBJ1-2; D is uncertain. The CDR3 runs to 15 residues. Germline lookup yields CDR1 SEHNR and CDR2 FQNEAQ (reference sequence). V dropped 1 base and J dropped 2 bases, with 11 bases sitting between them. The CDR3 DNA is TGTGCCAGCAGCTTAGAGGGTGAAGGGAACTATGGCTACACCTTC. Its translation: CASSLEGEGNYGYTF.

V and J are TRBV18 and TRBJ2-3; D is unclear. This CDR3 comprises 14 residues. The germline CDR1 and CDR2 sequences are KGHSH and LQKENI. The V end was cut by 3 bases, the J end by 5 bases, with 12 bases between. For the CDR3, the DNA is TGTGCCAGCTCACCGGGTAAAATTCAAGATACGCAGTATTTT. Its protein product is CASSPGKIQDTQYF.

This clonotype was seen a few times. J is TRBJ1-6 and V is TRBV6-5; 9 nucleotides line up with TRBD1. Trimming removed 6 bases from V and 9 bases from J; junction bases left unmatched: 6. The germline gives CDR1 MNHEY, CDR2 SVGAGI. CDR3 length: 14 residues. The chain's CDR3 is CASSLGTGSSPLHF. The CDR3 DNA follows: TGTGCCAGCAGCCTAGGGACAGGGAGTTCACCCCTCCACTTT.

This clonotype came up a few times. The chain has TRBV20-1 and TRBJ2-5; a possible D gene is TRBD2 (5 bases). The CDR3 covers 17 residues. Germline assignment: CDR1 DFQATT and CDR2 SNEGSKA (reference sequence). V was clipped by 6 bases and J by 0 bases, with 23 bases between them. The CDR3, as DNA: TGCAGTGCCCCAAGGGCCCGGGGTGCGACGTACCAAGAGACCCAGTACTTC. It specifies CSAPRARGATYQETQYF.

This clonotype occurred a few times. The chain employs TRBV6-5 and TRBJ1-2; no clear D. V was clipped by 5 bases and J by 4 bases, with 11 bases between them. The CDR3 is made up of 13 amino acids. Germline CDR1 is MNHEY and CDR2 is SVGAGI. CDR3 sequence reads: CASSTGPLYGYTF. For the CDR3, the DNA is TGTGCCAGCAGTACCGGGCCTCTCTATGGCTACACCTTC.